Listed below are T cell receptor beta chains from one sample, sequenced in a study of Ad26.COV2.S vaccination and SARS-CoV-2 variants. Sequenced by immunoSEQ multiplex PCR; TCRdb stores in-frame clones only, minus some. The sample contains 120,000 to 150,000 clones, around 86% of which appear only once. Source: peripheral blood, taken after recovery from COVID-19. Receptor source: a human donor who had recovered from COVID-19. CDR3s include the opening cysteine and the closing phenylalanine or tryptophan. The order of the fields is J gene, clone size, D gene, CDR3 length, V gene, CDR3 DNA, CDR3 protein. A D gene is named only where the DNA matches it firmly. Some rows mark clone size as missing; the rest say once, few, many or name a class of expanded clone.

j_call: TRBJ2-7
clone_size: -
d_call: -
cdr3_length: 13
v_call: TRBV5-6
cdr3_nt: TGTGCCAGCAGCTTGGTTACGATGCGGGAGCAGTACTTC
cdr3_aa: CASSLVTMREQYF

j_call: TRBJ2-2
clone_size: -
d_call: -
cdr3_length: 11
v_call: TRBV12-3/TRBV12-4
cdr3_nt: TGTGCCAGCCGGGTGACCGGGGAGCTGTTTTTT
cdr3_aa: CASRVTGELFF

j_call: TRBJ1-2
clone_size: -
d_call: TRBD1
cdr3_length: 15
v_call: TRBV28
cdr3_nt: TGTGCCAGCACCCCGACCGGGACAGGGGGCGGAGGCTACACCTTC
cdr3_aa: CASTPTGTGGGGYTF

j_call: TRBJ1-3
clone_size: -
d_call: -
cdr3_length: 15
v_call: TRBV27
cdr3_nt: TGTGCCAGCAGTTTAACTAATCCAGGGGGAAACACCATATATTTT
cdr3_aa: CASSLTNPGGNTIYF

j_call: TRBJ2-2
clone_size: -
d_call: -
cdr3_length: 15
v_call: TRBV5-1
cdr3_nt: TGCGCCAGCACATTACGGTCAGACGTGACCGGGGAGCTGTTTTTT
cdr3_aa: CASTLRSDVTGELFF

j_call: TRBJ2-7
clone_size: -
d_call: TRBD1
cdr3_length: 12
v_call: TRBV12-3/TRBV12-4
cdr3_nt: TGTGCCACCAAAGAGGGGGCCAACGAGCAGTACTTC
cdr3_aa: CATKEGANEQYF

j_call: TRBJ1-2
clone_size: -
d_call: TRBD1
cdr3_length: 16
v_call: TRBV18
cdr3_nt: TGTGCCAGCTCACCACTGGGACAGGGAGATAACTATGGCTACACCTTC
cdr3_aa: CASSPLGQGDNYGYTF

j_call: TRBJ1-1
clone_size: -
d_call: -
cdr3_length: 13
v_call: TRBV11-2
cdr3_nt: TGTGCCAGCAGCCTAGGACAGTACACTGAAGCTTTCTTT
cdr3_aa: CASSLGQYTEAFF

j_call: TRBJ2-2
clone_size: few
d_call: -
cdr3_length: 15
v_call: TRBV7-9
cdr3_nt: TGTGCCAGCAGCCTTTATATTGGGCAGGCCGGGGAGCTGTTTTTT
cdr3_aa: CASSLYIGQAGELFF

j_call: TRBJ2-7
clone_size: -
d_call: TRBD1
cdr3_length: 17
v_call: TRBV29-1
cdr3_nt: TGCAGCGTTGAAGGGCACAGGGGCGATCCTCAGGCCTACGAGCAGTACTTC
cdr3_aa: CSVEGHRGDPQAYEQYF

j_call: TRBJ2-1
clone_size: -
d_call: -
cdr3_length: 13
v_call: TRBV6-2/TRBV6-3
cdr3_nt: TGTGCCAGCAGTTACGGGGGGGCCAATGAGCAGTTCTTC
cdr3_aa: CASSYGGANEQFF

j_call: TRBJ1-1
clone_size: -
d_call: -
cdr3_length: 17
v_call: TRBV9
cdr3_nt: TGTGCCAGCAGCGTATTTGCCAACTCAGGGTTACGGACTGAAGCTTTCTTT
cdr3_aa: CASSVFANSGLRTEAFF

j_call: TRBJ2-7
clone_size: -
d_call: -
cdr3_length: 10
v_call: TRBV12-3/TRBV12-4
cdr3_nt: TGTGCCAGCAGTGGTAGGCAGCAGTACTTC
cdr3_aa: CASSGRQQYF

j_call: TRBJ2-7
clone_size: -
d_call: -
cdr3_length: 13
v_call: TRBV30
cdr3_nt: TGTGCCTGGAGTCTTCAGGCTTCCTACGAGCAGTACTTC
cdr3_aa: CAWSLQASYEQYF

j_call: TRBJ1-1
clone_size: once
d_call: -
cdr3_length: 15
v_call: TRBV28
cdr3_nt: TGTGCCAGCAGTTTCGGCAGGGGCGTTTTCCCTGAAGCTTTCTTT
cdr3_aa: CASSFGRGVFPEAFF

j_call: TRBJ1-5
clone_size: -
d_call: -
cdr3_length: 16
v_call: TRBV28
cdr3_nt: TGTGCCAGCAGTTTATTAGCGGTCGTGGGCAATCAGCCCCAGCATTTT
cdr3_aa: CASSLLAVVGNQPQHF

j_call: TRBJ2-1
clone_size: few
d_call: -
cdr3_length: 14
v_call: TRBV10-2
cdr3_nt: TGCGCCAGCAGTGAGACCGCGAGGAGCGATGAGCAGTTCTTC
cdr3_aa: CASSETARSDEQFF

j_call: TRBJ1-6
clone_size: -
d_call: -
cdr3_length: 14
v_call: TRBV20-1
cdr3_nt: TGCAGTGCTAGTCTCAGCGCGGGGAACTCACCCCTCCACTTT
cdr3_aa: CSASLSAGNSPLHF

j_call: TRBJ2-1
clone_size: -
d_call: -
cdr3_length: 12
v_call: TRBV19
cdr3_nt: TGTGCCAGTTCGACGGCGCCCCATGAGCAGTTCTTC
cdr3_aa: CASSTAPHEQFF

j_call: TRBJ1-3
clone_size: -
d_call: TRBD1
cdr3_length: 14
v_call: TRBV9
cdr3_nt: TGTGCCAGCAGCGTAATAGGGGGCGGAAACACCATATATTTT
cdr3_aa: CASSVIGGGNTIYF

j_call: TRBJ1-1
clone_size: -
d_call: -
cdr3_length: 16
v_call: TRBV16
cdr3_nt: TGTGCCAGCAGCCAATCGAGGAGGGGAATTGTTCGTGAAGCTTTCTTT
cdr3_aa: CASSQSRRGIVREAFF

j_call: TRBJ2-2
clone_size: -
d_call: -
cdr3_length: 14
v_call: TRBV30
cdr3_nt: TGTGCCTGGAGGCCGGGACACATCACCGGGGAGCTGTTTTTT
cdr3_aa: CAWRPGHITGELFF

j_call: TRBJ2-1
clone_size: -
d_call: -
cdr3_length: 13
v_call: TRBV6-5
cdr3_nt: TGTGCCAGCAGTTACTCGAGAGCCAATGAGCAGTTCTTC
cdr3_aa: CASSYSRANEQFF

j_call: TRBJ1-6
clone_size: -
d_call: TRBD1
cdr3_length: 15
v_call: TRBV28
cdr3_nt: TGTGCCAGCAGTGGTCCGACAGGGGGCACTTCACCCCTCCACTTT
cdr3_aa: CASSGPTGGTSPLHF

j_call: TRBJ2-7
clone_size: -
d_call: TRBD1
cdr3_length: 14
v_call: TRBV5-5
cdr3_nt: TGTGCCAGCAGCTTTATTACAGGGGACTACGAGCAGTACTTC
cdr3_aa: CASSFITGDYEQYF

j_call: TRBJ2-3
clone_size: -
d_call: TRBD2
cdr3_length: 16
v_call: TRBV18
cdr3_nt: TGTGCCAGCTCACCTTATGGCGGGGGACCCACAGATACGCAGTATTTT
cdr3_aa: CASSPYGGGPTDTQYF

j_call: TRBJ1-1
clone_size: -
d_call: -
cdr3_length: 13
v_call: TRBV27
cdr3_nt: TGTGCCAGCAGTTCTACCGGGAACACTGAAGCTTTCTTT
cdr3_aa: CASSSTGNTEAFF

j_call: TRBJ1-5
clone_size: -
d_call: -
cdr3_length: 14
v_call: TRBV29-1
cdr3_nt: TGCAGCGTTTCAGGGTCGAGCAGCAATCAGCCCCAGCATTTT
cdr3_aa: CSVSGSSSNQPQHF

j_call: TRBJ1-2
clone_size: -
d_call: -
cdr3_length: 13
v_call: TRBV10-3
cdr3_nt: TGTGCCATCAGTGAGGGAGCTAACTATGGCTACACCTTC
cdr3_aa: CAISEGANYGYTF

j_call: TRBJ1-5
clone_size: -
d_call: -
cdr3_length: 15
v_call: TRBV5-8
cdr3_nt: TGTGCCAGCAGCTGGAGGGGTCAGGGAAGTCAGCCCCAGCATTTT
cdr3_aa: CASSWRGQGSQPQHF

j_call: TRBJ1-5
clone_size: -
d_call: -
cdr3_length: 14
v_call: TRBV6-2/TRBV6-3
cdr3_nt: TGTGCCAGCAGTTGGACATTAGGGCCCCAGCCCCAGCATTTT
cdr3_aa: CASSWTLGPQPQHF

j_call: TRBJ1-2
clone_size: -
d_call: -
cdr3_length: 13
v_call: TRBV6-5
cdr3_nt: TGTGCCAGCAGTTACTCGAAAGGTTATGGCTACACCTTC
cdr3_aa: CASSYSKGYGYTF

j_call: TRBJ1-1
clone_size: -
d_call: -
cdr3_length: 15
v_call: TRBV28
cdr3_nt: TGTGCCAGCAGGGTAGGTTCCAAGCCGGACACTGAAGCTTTCTTT
cdr3_aa: CASRVGSKPDTEAFF

j_call: TRBJ2-1
clone_size: -
d_call: TRBD2
cdr3_length: 15
v_call: TRBV10-3
cdr3_nt: TGTGCCATCACGGGGGGGCTTAGCTCCTACAATGAGCAGTTCTTC
cdr3_aa: CAITGGLSSYNEQFF